The 25 T cell receptor beta chains given below trace back to one sample, sequenced in a study of blood T cells in healthy people across ages. A second PCR, run for about 6 to 11 cycles, used a sample-barcoded 5' primer plus a J-beta primer mix. TCRdb ran MiXCR on the 5' RACE reads and lists one entry per CDR3 protein. The sample contains more than 1.4 million distinct CDR3 sequences, 42% of which appear only once. The sample comprised blood. Receptors were obtained from a woman younger than 35 in good health.

This clonotype has just a few counts. The gene calls are TRBV7-2 and TRBJ1-5; 7 nucleotides align to TRBD1. Germline lookup yields CDR1 SGHTA and CDR2 FQGNSA. The CDR3 is 15 amino acids. V shed 0 bases and J 7 bases; nucleotides not matched to a gene: 6. This chain's CDR3 is CASSLALQGRQPQHF. CDR3 nucleotides: TGTGCCAGCAGCTTAGCGCTACAGGGGCGGCAGCCCCAGCATTTT. The variable domain in full, completed from reference TRBV7-2 and TRBJ1-5, reads GAGVSQSPSNKVTEKGKDVELRCDPISGHTALYWYRQSLGQGLEFLIYFQGNSAPDKSGLPSDRFSAERTGGSVSTLTIQRTQQEDSAVYLCASSLALQGRQPQHFGDGTRLSIL.

The chain has TRBV12-3 or TRBV12-4 and TRBJ2-2; perhaps D is TRBD1 or TRBD2 (6 bases each). Trimming left V 7 bases short and J 2 bases short, with 14 bases between. This CDR3 is built from 15 residues. CDR3 protein: CASKAPGGNTGELFF. CDR3 in DNA: TGTGCCAGCAAGGCCCCCGGGGGCAACACCGGGGAGCTGTTTTTT.

The table lists this clonotype with a few counts. The rearrangement joins TRBV10-3 to TRBJ2-5; 13 nucleotides line up with TRBD2. Germline V gene sequence: CDR1 ENHRY, CDR2 SYGVKD. Losses at the gene ends were 6 bases for V and 5 bases for J; bases not matched to a gene: 6. The CDR3 runs 15 residues. The CDR3 DNA follows: TGTGCCATCAGGGATGGACTAGCGGGGGCTGAGACCCAGTACTTC. Translated, it gives CAIRDGLAGAETQYF.

The chain joins TRBV6-2 or TRBV6-3 to TRBJ1-5; 10 bases match TRBD1. This CDR3 is built from 16 residues. The junction had 6 bases not matched to a gene; V was cut back by 3 bases and J by 4 bases. Germline-derived CDR1 and CDR2 are MNHEY and SVGEGT. CDR3 coding DNA: TGTGCCAGCAGTTATTGGGACAGGGGTACGAATCAGCCCCAGCATTTT. Translation: CASSYWDRGTNQPQHF.

The V call is TRBV6-5, the J call TRBJ2-1; D is perhaps TRBD2 (5 bases). CDR1 and CDR2 (germline): MNHEY, SVGAGI. V dropped 4 bases and J dropped 0 bases, with 19 bases sitting between them. CDR3 size: 18 residues. CDR3: CASSSNLFSASSYNEQFF. CDR3 nucleotide sequence: TGTGCCAGCAGTTCCAATCTTTTTAGCGCTAGCTCCTACAATGAGCAGTTCTTC.

V usage is TRBV28 and J usage is TRBJ2-3; a possible D gene is TRBD2 (5 bases). The germline gives CDR1 MDHEN, CDR2 SYDVKM. The CDR3 is 14 residues long. Trimming removed 4 bases from V and 2 bases from J, with 10 bases in between. CDR3 amino acids: CASSSSGNTDTQYF. Here the CDR3 DNA reads TGTGCCAGCAGTTCATCCGGGAACACAGATACGCAGTATTTT.

The chain carries TRBV27 and TRBJ1-6, with unresolved D. The CDR3 covers 12 residues. V lost 3 bases and J 11 bases, leaving 8 bases between the germline ends. The germline V gene has CDR1 MNHEY and CDR2 SMNVEV (reference sequence). As DNA, the CDR3 is TGTGCCAGCAGTTTTGGAGGTGCACCCCTCCACTTT. This codes for CASSFGGAPLHF.

This clonotype has a count of ten or more. This rearrangement joins TRBV4-2 to TRBJ2-7; 7 bases agree with TRBD1. V was pared by 0 bases and J by 7 bases, with 6 bases of the junction left unmatched. Per germline, CDR1 LGHNA and CDR2 YNFKEQ. The length of the CDR3 is 14 residues. The CDR3 sequence: CASSQDWQGDEQYF. CDR3 DNA: TGTGCCAGCAGCCAAGACTGGCAGGGGGATGAGCAGTACTTC.

The chain couples TRBV3-1 to TRBJ2-1; TRBD1 matches 8 bases. Per germline, CDR1 LGHDT and CDR2 YNNKEL (reference sequence). V dropped 3 bases and J dropped 5; count of bases not matched to a gene: 12. The CDR3 runs 17 residues. The CDR3 protein is CASSHSPLVQGDNEQFF. The CDR3 coding sequence is TGTGCCAGCAGCCATTCCCCCCTAGTACAGGGGGACAATGAGCAGTTCTTC.

CDR3 residues: CASSVGSIDRGRTSYEQYF. In nucleotides, the CDR3 is TGTGCCAGCAGCGTAGGGTCTATTGACAGGGGGCGAACCTCCTACGAGCAGTACTTC. This sequence joins TRBV9 and TRBJ2-7, with 10 bases aligning to TRBD1. This CDR3 region has 19 residues. The junction had 12 bases not matched to a gene; V was cut back by 0 bases and J by 0 bases. CDR1 is SGDLS, CDR2 YYNGEE, per germline.

This clonotype was seen a handful of times. The V and J genes are TRBV28 and TRBJ2-3; the match to TRBD2 covers 9 bases. Germline values: CDR1 MDHEN, CDR2 SYDVKM. The CDR3 spans 18 residues. V was clipped by 6 bases and J by 4 bases; unmatched bases: 17. CDR3 sequence (DNA): TGTGCCAGCAGCCCCCTTATCGCGGGGGGGCTTCGTGCAGATACGCAGTATTTT. It codes for CASSPLIAGGLRADTQYF.

The rearrangement joins TRBV6-1 to TRBJ2-5; 7 bases fit TRBD2. With the DNA end fitting TRBJ2-7 better, the J assignment may be wrong. The CDR3 has 15 amino acids. CDR1 is MNHNS, CDR2 SASEGT, per germline. CDR3 amino acids: CASSEEASGVYEQYF. Written as DNA, the CDR3 is TGTGCCAGCAGTGAAGAGGCTAGCGGTGTCTACGAGCAGTACTTC.

This clonotype was seen a handful of times. This rearrangement joins TRBV20-1 to TRBJ1-1; a weak D match, TRBD1 (5 bases). Germline V CDR1 and CDR2: DFQATT, SNEGSKA (reference sequence). This CDR3 is built from 14 residues. V was pared by 1 base and J by 0 bases, with 9 bases between. CDR3 nucleotides: TGCAGTGCTAGAGTGGCGGGGCTGAACACTGAAGCTTTCTTT. Protein product: CSARVAGLNTEAFF.

This clonotype was detected a few times. The chain couples TRBV10-3 to TRBJ2-1; 10 bases align to TRBD2. The CDR3 runs 14 residues. The V segment lost 5 bases and the J segment 8 bases; nucleotides outside the gene matches: 6. The V gene's germline CDR1 is ENHRY and CDR2 SYGVKD. The DNA for the CDR3 is TGTGCCATCAGTAGCGGGAGGGATGACGATGAGCAGTTCTTC. Translation gives CAISSGRDDDEQFF.

The V and J genes are TRBV11-2 and TRBJ1-5; 7 bases align to TRBD1. Germline CDR1 SGHAT, CDR2 FQNNGV. The V gene end was trimmed by 0 bases and the J gene end by 2 bases; junction bases not matched to a gene: 1. CDR3 size: 15 residues. The CDR3 sequence: CASSLDGTGNQPQHF. The DNA of the CDR3 is TGTGCCAGCAGCTTAGATGGGACAGGCAATCAGCCCCAGCATTTT.

Regarding this clonotype: This may stem from a read error, because a much larger clone lies one nucleotide away. This chain uses TRBV29-1 with TRBJ2-1; D possibly uses TRBD1 or TRBD2 (6 bases each). The DNA end favors TRBJ2-7, so the J call may be wrong. Germline values: CDR1 SQVTM, CDR2 ANQGSEA. The CDR3 length is 14 residues. This CDR3 is CSVGTTWGDNEQYF. DNA for the CDR3: TGCAGCGTTGGGACAACATGGGGGGACAATGAGCAGTACTTC.

Details on this clonotype: Being one base from a much bigger clone, this may be a read error. This chain uses TRBV10-3 with TRBJ2-1, with TRBD2 matching over 7 bases. The CDR3 consists of 13 residues. CDR1 ENHRY and CDR2 SYGVKD come from the germline V gene. The CDR3 region has the DNA TGTGCCATCGGTGAGGAAGTTAGCGGGGAGCAGTTCTTC. It encodes CAIGEEVSGEQFF.

The chain uses TRBV5-1 and TRBJ1-5, with D maybe TRBD1 (5 bases). The V end lost 0 bases, the J end lost 0 bases, and 16 bases lay between the germline ends. Germline loops: CDR1 SGHRS, CDR2 YFSETQ. The CDR3 runs 18 residues. The DNA for the CDR3 is TGCGCCAGCAGCTTGGGCAGCGGAGGGGCTACTAGCAATCAGCCCCAGCATTTT. It is translated as CASSLGSGGATSNQPQHF.

This chain links TRBV29-1 with TRBJ1-2; D is ambiguous. Per germline, CDR1 SQVTM and CDR2 ANQGSEA. V was shortened by 7 bases and J by 8 bases, with 14 bases between the two germline ends. This CDR3 region has 11 residues. CDR3 protein: CSAPSGRGYTF. DNA of the CDR3: TGCAGCGCCCCATCCGGGCGCGGCTACACCTTC.

CDR3 amino acids: CSGGTGIANEKLFF. The CDR3 nucleotides are TGCAGCGGGGGGACAGGGATCGCTAATGAAAAACTGTTTTTT. The chain couples TRBV29-1 to TRBJ1-4, with 9 bases aligning to TRBD1. This CDR3 contains 14 residues. J gave up 3 bases and V 7 bases, and 6 bases lay outside the gene matches. CDR1 and CDR2 from the germline V gene are SQVTM and ANQGSEA.

The V and J genes are TRBV3-1 and TRBJ2-7, with D possibly being TRBD1 (6 bases). Germline CDR1 LGHDT, CDR2 YNNKEL (reference sequence). The CDR3 extends over 16 amino acids. V lost 0 bases, J lost 1 base, and 13 bases lay in between. CDR3 DNA: TGTGCCAGCAGCCAAGACCCAGGGGTCCTTTCCTACGAGCAGTACTTC. Translated, it gives CASSQDPGVLSYEQYF.

This clonotype has a handful of counts. This chain connects TRBV10-3 to TRBJ1-6, with D unresolved. Trimming cost V 0 bases and J 6 bases, with 12 bases left between them. Germline loops: CDR1 ENHRY, CDR2 SYGVKD. The CDR3 runs 16 residues. Here the CDR3 reads CAISESRLGSNSPLHF. CDR3 coding DNA: TGTGCCATCAGTGAGTCGAGGCTGGGGTCTAATTCACCCCTCCACTTT.

This clonotype appeared a few times. The chain employs TRBV28 and TRBJ2-1; the D call may be TRBD1 or TRBD2 (5 bases each). This CDR3 comprises 13 residues. With 7 bases removed from V and 4 bases from J, the gap between germline ends came to 11 bases. Germline V gives CDR1 MDHEN, CDR2 SYDVKM. CDR3 DNA sequence: TGTGCCAGCACCTTGGGGGAGTACAATGAGCAGTTCTTC. Translation: CASTLGEYNEQFF.

This clonotype was observed at least ten times. J is TRBJ1-4 and V is TRBV6-5, with D uncertain. The length of the CDR3 is 14 residues. V was trimmed by 2 bases and J by 7 bases, leaving 11 bases between them. CDR1 is MNHEY, CDR2 SVGAGI, per germline. The chain's CDR3 is CASSYNPDLEKLFF. CDR3 DNA: TGTGCCAGCAGTTACAATCCGGACCTTGAAAAACTGTTTTTT.

The CDR3 DNA reads as TGTGCCAGCAGCTTCAGGACTAGCGGGAGGGAGGAGACCCAGTACTTC. It is translated as CASSFRTSGREETQYF. This rearrangement joins TRBV7-9 to TRBJ2-4; 15 nucleotides line up with TRBD2. The J call may be incorrect, as the DNA end agrees better with TRBJ2-5. Germline V gene lookup returns CDR1 SEHNR and CDR2 FQNEAQ (reference sequence). The CDR3 contains 16 residues.